The 10 T cell receptor beta chains below come from one sample, sequenced in a study of metastatic and nonmetastatic thyroid tumors. TCRdb re-clonotyped the PCR reads through MiXCR. The sample consists of some 23,000 clones, around an eighth of them appearing once. Until they underwent thyroid surgery, no patient had received any treatment. Material for sequencing was blood. The origin of the receptors is a female donor with papillary thyroid cancer or a benign thyroid nodule (not recorded which). Some clones in this sample may be carry-over from other donors' samples.

This clone was seen many times. The CDR3 reads CASSLAGATNEKLFF. In DNA form, the CDR3 reads TGCGCCAGCAGCCTGGCGGGGGCAACTAATGAAAAACTGTTTTTT. The chain combines TRBV5-1 with TRBJ1-4, with a weak D call TRBD1 (5 bases). This CDR3 region has 15 residues. CDR1 is SGHRS and CDR2 is YFSETQ in the germline V gene. V was clipped by 4 bases and J by 0 bases, with 10 bases between them.

This clone has ten or more counts. The chain combines TRBV6-2 or TRBV6-3 with TRBJ2-3; 8 bases are shared with TRBD2. Germline loops: CDR1 MNHEY, CDR2 SVGEGT. V was clipped by 2 bases and J by 6 bases; unmatched bases: 13. This CDR3 has 17 residues. DNA of the CDR3: TGTGCCAGCAGTTACGAGGGTCCGGCGGGAGGTGGGGATACGCAGTATTTT. It codes for CASSYEGPAGGGDTQYF.

The J gene is TRBJ2-7, the V gene TRBV6-6; TRBD2 agrees at 11 bases. The CDR3 has 14 residues. V lost 2 bases, J lost 4 bases, and 1 base stayed unmatched. CDR1 is MNHNY, CDR2 SVGAGI, per germline (reference sequence). CDR3 in DNA: TGTGCCAGCAGTTACGGGACTAGCGGATACGAGCAGTACTTC. It is translated as CASSYGTSGYEQYF.

This clone was counted only a few times. Compared with germline, one end of the junction differs, possibly owing to a read error. This chain links TRBV12-3 or TRBV12-4 with TRBJ1-5; D gene uncertain. The CDR3 totals 13 residues. The CDR3 here is CASSFQLDPPQHF. The CDR3 DNA follows: TGTGCAAGCAGTTTTCAACTTGATCCGCCCCAGCATTTT.

This clone was recorded many times. The V call is TRBV20-1, the J call TRBJ2-7, with 9 bases matching TRBD2. The CDR3 sequence is 14 residues long. Germline V gives CDR1 DFQATT, CDR2 SNEGSKA (reference sequence). Trimming took 4 bases from V and 0 from J; bases not matched to a gene: 4. The CDR3 bases are TGCAGTGCTACCCTGACTAGCGGCTCCTACGAGCAGTACTTC. As protein: CSATLTSGSYEQYF.

In this sample, this clone turned up many times. Written as DNA, the CDR3 is TGTGCCAGCAGTTTATCCAACCGCAGGGGCGAGCAGTACTTC. Its translation is CASSLSNRRGEQYF. The gene calls are TRBV28 and TRBJ2-7; D is possibly TRBD1 (6 bases). The germline CDR1 and CDR2 sequences are MDHEN and SYDVKM. V was pared by 1 base and J by 6 bases, with 13 bases between. CDR3 length: 14 residues.

This clone was recorded at least ten times. The genes are TRBV6-2 or TRBV6-3 and TRBJ2-2, with 7 positions matching TRBD2. Germline CDR1 reads MNHEY; CDR2 reads SVGEGT. With 2 bases clipped from V and 6 bases from J, the junction kept 21 bases outside the gene matches. This CDR3 contains 20 residues. The CDR3, as DNA: TGTGCCAGCAGTTACCGTGTATCTTTAGGGCGGGAGACCCCCCCCGGGGAGCTGTTTTTT. It codes for CASSYRVSLGRETPPGELFF.

This clone was detected ten times or more. The chain couples TRBV11-2 to TRBJ2-2; 7 bases match TRBD1. The CDR3 is 16 amino acids. V dropped 5 bases and J dropped 0; count of bases not matched to a gene: 6. Germline V CDR1 and CDR2: SGHAT, FQNNGV. The CDR3 here is CASSPQGTANTGELFF. The CDR3, as DNA: TGTGCCAGCAGCCCACAGGGGACCGCGAACACCGGGGAGCTGTTTTTT. The entire variable domain, with the rest obtained from reference TRBV11-2 and TRBJ2-2, is as follows: EAGVAQSPRYKIIEKRQSVAFWCNPISGHATLYWYQQILGQGPKLLIQFQNNGVVDDSQLPKDRFSAERLKGVDSTLKIQPAKLEDSAVYLCASSPQGTANTGELFFGEGSRLTVL.

This clone was observed at least ten times. The chain uses TRBV28 and TRBJ2-1; D assignment may be TRBD1 or TRBD2 (7 bases each). Germline V CDR1 and CDR2: MDHEN, SYDVKM. Trimming pared 5 bases from V and 10 bases from J, leaving 21 bases between. This CDR3 is 15 amino acids long. The CDR3 DNA sequence: TGTGCCAGCAGTCGAGCGGGACAGAGGTTTCGGGAGCAGTTCTTC. Amino acid sequence: CASSRAGQRFREQFF.

This clone was detected ten times or more. The chain employs TRBV12-3 or TRBV12-4 and TRBJ2-7, with D uncertain. The CDR3 is 14 residues long. Trimming stripped 7 bases from V and 0 bases from J, with 13 bases between. As DNA, the CDR3 is TGTGCCAGCACCTTTTACCCGAGCTCCTACGAGCAGTACTTC. Its translation: CASTFYPSSYEQYF.